A single sample is the source of the 8 T cell receptor beta chains below, sequenced in a study of monozygotic twins with inflammatory bowel disease. TCRdb reprocessed the 5' RACE reads and keeps a single row for each CDR3 protein, giving no DNA. The sample's table shows a few hundred thousand distinct CDR3 sequences. Sequencing input: blood. Receptor source: a human donor with ulcerative colitis or Crohn's disease, or a healthy co-twin of an affected twin (not recorded which).

The J gene is TRBJ1-5, the V gene TRBV6-1; checking the TCRdb D call of TRBD1 is not possible without DNA. The CDR3 length is 12 residues. CDR1 is MNHNS, CDR2 SASEGT, per germline. The CDR3 spells CASGRDNQPQHF.

The chain carries TRBV29-1 and TRBJ2-3. From germline, CDR1 is SQVTM and CDR2 ANQGSEA. There are 13 residues in the CDR3. The CDR3 here is CSVEVKSTDTQYF.

The chain uses TRBV5-4 and TRBJ2-1. In germline, CDR1 is SGHNT, CDR2 YYREEE (reference sequence). The CDR3 is 15 residues long. The CDR3 reads CASSSKGVENNEQFF.

CDR3 sequence reads: CASKLDRLYNSPLHF. The V gene is TRBV6-1, the J gene TRBJ1-6; TCRdb's D call, TRBD1, is unchecked because there is no DNA. Germline V gene data show CDR1 as MNHNS and CDR2 as SASEGT. The CDR3 has 15 amino acids.

This chain links TRBV4-1 with TRBJ1-6; with no DNA, the TCRdb D assignment of TRBD1 cannot be verified. This CDR3 comprises 15 residues. The germline CDR1 and CDR2 sequences are MGHRA and YSYEKL. The CDR3 sequence is CASSQGQGRRSPLHF.

The chain recombines TRBV6-5 with TRBJ2-1; the D call from TCRdb, TRBD1, cannot be confirmed without DNA. There are 16 residues in the CDR3. Germline lookup yields CDR1 MNHEY and CDR2 SVGAGI. The CDR3 loop is CASSYSIGGGRHEQFF.

The V call is TRBV7-3, the J call TRBJ2-2; TCRdb indicates TRBD1, and absent DNA this call remains unverified. CDR1 and CDR2 (germline): SGHTA, FQGTGA. The CDR3 totals 15 residues. CDR3 loop: CASSPLGGNTGELFF.

V gene TRBV7-3 combines with J gene TRBJ2-1; no DNA is available, so the TRBD2 call from TCRdb remains unchecked. CDR1 and CDR2 from the germline V gene are SGHTA and FQGTGA. The CDR3 runs 15 residues. The CDR3: CASSLVLAGVGEQFF.